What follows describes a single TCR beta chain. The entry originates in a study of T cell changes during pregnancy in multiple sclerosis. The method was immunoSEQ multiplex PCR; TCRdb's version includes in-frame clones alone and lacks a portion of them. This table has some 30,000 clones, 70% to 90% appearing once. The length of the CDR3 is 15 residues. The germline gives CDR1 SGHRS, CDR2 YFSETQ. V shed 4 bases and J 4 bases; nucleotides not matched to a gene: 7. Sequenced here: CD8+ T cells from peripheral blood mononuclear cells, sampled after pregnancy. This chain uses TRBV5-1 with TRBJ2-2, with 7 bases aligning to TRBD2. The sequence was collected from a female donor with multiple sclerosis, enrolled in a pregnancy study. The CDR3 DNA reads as TGCGCCAGCAGCACGCGGGAGTCGGGCACCGGGGAGCTGTTTTTT. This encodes CASSTRESGTGELFF. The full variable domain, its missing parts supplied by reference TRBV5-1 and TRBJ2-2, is KAGVTQTPRYLIKTRGQQVTLSCSPISGHRSVSWYQQTPGQGLQFLFEYFSETQRNKGNFPGRFSGRQFSNSRSEMNVSTLELGDSALYLCASSTRESGTGELFFGEGSRLTVL.